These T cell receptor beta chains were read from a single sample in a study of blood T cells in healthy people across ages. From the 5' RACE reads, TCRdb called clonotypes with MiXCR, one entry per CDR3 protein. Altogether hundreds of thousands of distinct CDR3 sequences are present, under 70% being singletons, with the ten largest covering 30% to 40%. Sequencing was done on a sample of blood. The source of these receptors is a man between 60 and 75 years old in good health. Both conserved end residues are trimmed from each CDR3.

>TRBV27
ASRPRQGEQETQY
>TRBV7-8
ASSLGTVGRPTNEKLF
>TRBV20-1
SARDPFGTDTQY
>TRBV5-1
ASSVQGVGETQY
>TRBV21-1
ASSNGTGVQETQY
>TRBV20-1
SARGTPDRLNTEAF
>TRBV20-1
SARDLNGGAGNEQF
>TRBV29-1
SAMKDRQNTEAF
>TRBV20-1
SACGTGGRTDTQY
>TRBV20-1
SASGTKGYEQY
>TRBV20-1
SATPGQGVSDTQY
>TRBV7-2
ASRPRGRGHNEQF
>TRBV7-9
ASSFGRVETQY
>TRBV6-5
ASSYSNPDTQY
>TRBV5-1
ASSVWDRENSPLH
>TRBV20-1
SAREAAKNIQY
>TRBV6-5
ASSPRGSPLH
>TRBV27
ASRDSGGRETQY
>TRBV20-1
SASLGRGTTLYEQY
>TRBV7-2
ASSFGVSGGLTDTQY
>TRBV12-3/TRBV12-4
ASSTGNYNSPLH
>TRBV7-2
ASTLDRGGYGYT
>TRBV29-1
SVVTGEVYNEQF
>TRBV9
ASSKGIWGYT
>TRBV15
ATSRDYSSGF
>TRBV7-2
ASSLSRDGNQPQH
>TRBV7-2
ASSFPYGEQY
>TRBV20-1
SASDGGGTQETQY
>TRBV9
ASSVGAGAYNEQF
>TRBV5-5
ASSRAGTRSHEQY
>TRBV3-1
ASSLGLSGNEQF
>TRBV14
ASSLIVGSYNEQF
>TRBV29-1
SVEGGFNTEAF
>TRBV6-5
ASNPGQRNTEAF
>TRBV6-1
ASNPGTGFYGYT
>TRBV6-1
ASSMDRGLPYEQY
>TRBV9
ASSPRGRGVGGDTQY